Below, one T cell receptor (beta chain) is given with its context. Its antigen is unidentified. The data stem from a study of cytomegalovirus exposure and HLA in healthy donors. General study findings and limits: Reportedly, HLA-A and HLA-B alleles of most subjects were accurately predicted from TCR beta. The study flagged some 170 TCR beta chains as cytomegalovirus-associated. Later work showed greater clonal expansion in HLA-associated TCR beta chains than in equally common others.

V was shortened by 0 bases and J by 0 bases, with 10 bases between the two germline ends. The CDR3 sequence is 16 residues long. CDR1 and CDR2 (germline): MRHNA, SNTAGT. PCR involved 60 Vbeta and 13 Jbeta primers. Clones were sequenced by immunoSEQ multiplex PCR, and TCRdb holds only the in-frame ones, with some missing. The data show some 170,000 clones, about 80% seen once. Sequencing was carried out using PBMCs. The clonotype comes from a man in his forties in good health and CMV-seronegative. V is TRBV6-4 and J is TRBJ2-3; D unclear. CDR3 in amino acids: CASSDSELSSTDTQYF. In DNA form, the CDR3 reads TGTGCCAGCAGTGACTCAGAGCTAAGTAGCACAGATACGCAGTATTTT.